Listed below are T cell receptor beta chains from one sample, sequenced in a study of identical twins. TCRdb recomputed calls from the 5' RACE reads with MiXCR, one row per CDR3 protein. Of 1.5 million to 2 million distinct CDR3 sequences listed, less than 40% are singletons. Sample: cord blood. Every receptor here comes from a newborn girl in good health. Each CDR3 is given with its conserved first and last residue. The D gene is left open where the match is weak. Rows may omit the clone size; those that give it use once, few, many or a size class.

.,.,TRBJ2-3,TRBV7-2,CASGRLDTDTQYF,TGTGCCAGCGGCCGTTTGGACACAGATACGCAGTATTTT
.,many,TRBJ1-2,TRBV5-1,CASSLINNYGYTF,TGCGCCAGCAGCTTGATAAATAACTATGGCTACACCTTC
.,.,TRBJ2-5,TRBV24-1,CATSDRDFREQYF,TGTGCCACCAGTGACCGGGACTTTCGTGAGCAGTACTTC
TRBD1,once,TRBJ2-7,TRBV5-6,CASSFGTGRSEQYF,TGTGCCAGCAGCTTTGGGACAGGGAGGTCCGAGCAGTACTTC
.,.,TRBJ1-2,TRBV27,CASSPLIRYREHGYTF,TGTGCCAGCAGTCCCCTGATACGATACAGGGAGCATGGCTACACCTTC
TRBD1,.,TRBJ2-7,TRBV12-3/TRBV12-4,CASSFGGQGRAKPYEQYF,TGTGCCAGCAGTTTTGGGGGACAGGGAAGAGCAAAACCCTACGAGCAGTACTTC
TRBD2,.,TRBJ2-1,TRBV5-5,CASSFWLADYSYNEQFF,TGTGCCAGCAGCTTTTGGCTAGCGGACTACTCCTACAATGAGCAGTTCTTC
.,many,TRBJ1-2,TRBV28,CASSPLRANYGYTF,TGTGCCAGCAGTCCCTTGAGAGCTAACTATGGCTACACCTTC
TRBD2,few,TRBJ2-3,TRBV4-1,CASSPAGPYTDTQYF,TGCGCCAGCAGCCCAGCGGGACCATACACAGATACGCAGTATTTT
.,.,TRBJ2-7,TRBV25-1,CASSVIGSSYEQYF,TGTGCCAGCAGTGTGATAGGTAGCTCCTACGAGCAGTACTTC
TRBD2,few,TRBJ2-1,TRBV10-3,CAISEKLGVAGGDPTDEQFF,TGTGCCATCAGTGAAAAGCTGGGGGTAGCGGGAGGGGATCCTACCGATGAGCAGTTCTTC
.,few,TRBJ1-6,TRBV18,CASSPGTYYNSPLHF,TGTGCCAGCTCACCAGGGACCTACTATAATTCACCCCTCCACTTT
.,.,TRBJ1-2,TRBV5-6,CASSRDRQGNYGYTF,TGTGCCAGCAGCCGCGACAGACAAGGGAACTATGGCTACACCTTC
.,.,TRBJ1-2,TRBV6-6,CASSHYRDNYGYTF,TGTGCCAGCAGTCACTACAGGGACAACTATGGCTACACCTTC
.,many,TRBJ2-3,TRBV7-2,CASSLSPFTDTQYF,TGTGCCAGCAGCTTATCTCCCTTCACAGATACGCAGTATTTT
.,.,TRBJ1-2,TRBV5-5,CASSPGAPNYGYTF,TGTGCCAGCAGCCCGGGGGCCCCTAATTATGGCTACACCTTC
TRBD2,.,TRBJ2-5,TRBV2,CASSEKAGGLLEETQYF,TGTGCCAGCAGTGAAAAAGCGGGGGGGCTCTTGGAGGAGACCCAGTACTTC
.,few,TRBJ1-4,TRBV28,CASSPALNEKLFF,TGTGCCAGCAGCCCGGCCCTTAATGAAAAACTGTTTTTT
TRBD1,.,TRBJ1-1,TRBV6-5,CASSSRGQANTEAFF,TGTGCCAGCAGTAGTAGGGGACAGGCTAACACTGAAGCTTTCTTT
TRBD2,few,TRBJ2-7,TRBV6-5,CASSYFGSGSSTYEQYF,TGTGCCAGCAGTTACTTCGGTAGCGGGAGCTCTACCTACGAGCAGTACTTC
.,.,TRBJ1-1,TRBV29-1,CSVDRIGGTEAFF,TGCAGCGTTGATAGAATCGGGGGCACTGAAGCTTTCTTT
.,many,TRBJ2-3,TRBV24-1,CATSDLDSTDTQYF,TGTGCCACCAGTGATTTGGACAGCACAGATACGCAGTATTTT
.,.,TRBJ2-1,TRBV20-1,CSARGVAPNEQFF,TGCAGTGCTAGGGGGGTGGCTCCTAATGAGCAGTTCTTC
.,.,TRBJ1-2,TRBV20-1,CSARESPNYGYTF,TGCAGTGCTAGAGAGAGTCCCAACTATGGCTACACCTTC
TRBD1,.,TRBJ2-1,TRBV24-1,CATSDLRDRGHNEQFF,TGTGCCACCAGTGATTTGCGGGACAGGGGCCACAATGAGCAGTTCTTC
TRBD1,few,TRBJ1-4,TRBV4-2,CASSQEGTGGATNEKLFF,TGTGCCAGCAGCCAAGAAGGGACAGGAGGGGCAACTAATGAAAAACTGTTTTTT
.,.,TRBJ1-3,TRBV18,CASSPRTTRSGNTIYF,TGTGCCAGCTCACCGCGGACGACCCGCTCTGGAAACACCATATATTTT
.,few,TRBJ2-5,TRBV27,CASSFNSPQGQYF,TGTGCCAGCAGTTTTAACAGTCCCCAGGGCCAGTACTTC
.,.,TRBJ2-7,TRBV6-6,CASSYADREGAYEQYF,TGTGCCAGCAGTTACGCGGACAGGGAGGGGGCCTACGAGCAGTACTTC
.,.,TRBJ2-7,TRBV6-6,CACSFRALIFYEQYF,TGTGCCTGCAGTTTCCGGGCCCTGATTTTCTACGAGCAGTACTTC
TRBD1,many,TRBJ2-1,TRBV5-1,CASSSPVDRGVNEQFF,TGCGCCAGCAGCTCCCCCGTAGACAGGGGGGTCAATGAGCAGTTCTTC
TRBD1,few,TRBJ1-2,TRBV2,CASSTDRGLYGYTF,TGTGCCAGCAGTACCGACAGGGGGCTATATGGCTACACCTTC
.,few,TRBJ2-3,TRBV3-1,CASSHVSDDTQYF,TGTGCCAGCAGCCATGTATCCGATGATACGCAGTATTTT
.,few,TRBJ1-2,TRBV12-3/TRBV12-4,CASSWRPYGYTF,TGTGCCAGCAGTTGGAGGCCATATGGCTACACCTTC
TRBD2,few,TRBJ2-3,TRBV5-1,CASGTQRGFTDTQYF,TGCGCCAGCGGAACCCAGCGGGGATTCACAGATACGCAGTATTTT
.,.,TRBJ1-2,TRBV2,CASSEAGTGRLNYGYTF,TGTGCCAGCAGTGAAGCGGGTACAGGCCGACTTAACTATGGCTACACCTTC
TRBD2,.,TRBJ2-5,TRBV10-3,CAISESGGRGQETQYF,TGTGCCATCAGTGAGTCTGGCGGGAGGGGTCAAGAGACCCAGTACTTC
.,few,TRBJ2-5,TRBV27,CASSSNRVLQETQYF,TGTGCCAGCAGTTCGAACCGGGTTCTACAAGAGACCCAGTACTTC
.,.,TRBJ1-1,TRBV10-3,CAISEELTGNWNTEAFF,TGTGCCATCAGTGAGGAATTGACAGGTAACTGGAACACTGAAGCTTTCTTT
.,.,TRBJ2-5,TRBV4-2,CASSQEDWRKETQYF,TGTGCCAGCAGCCAAGAGGACTGGAGAAAAGAGACCCAGTACTTC
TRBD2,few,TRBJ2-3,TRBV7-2,CASSLPRTSGITDTQYF,TGTGCCAGCAGCTTACCGCGAACTAGCGGTATCACAGATACGCAGTATTTT
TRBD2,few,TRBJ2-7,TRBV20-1,CSARGTSEIYEQYF,TGCAGTGCTAGGGGGACTAGCGAGATCTACGAGCAGTACTTC
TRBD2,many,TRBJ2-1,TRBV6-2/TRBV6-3,CASSSTSGGPYNEQFF,TGTGCCAGCAGTTCAACTAGCGGGGGGCCCTACAATGAGCAGTTCTTC
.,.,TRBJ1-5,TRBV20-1,CSARQPDSNQPQHF,TGCAGTGCCAGACAGCCCGATAGCAATCAGCCCCAGCATTTT
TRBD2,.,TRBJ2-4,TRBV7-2,CASSWELAGPKNIQYF,TGTGCCAGCAGCTGGGAACTAGCGGGGCCGAAAAACATTCAGTACTTC
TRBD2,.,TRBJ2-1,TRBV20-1,CSARREDLVEQFF,TGCAGTGCTCGGCGGGAGGACCTAGTGGAGCAGTTCTTC
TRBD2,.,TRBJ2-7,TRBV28,CASSFTSGRRLYEQYF,TGTGCCAGCAGTTTCACTAGCGGGAGGAGGTTGTACGAGCAGTACTTC
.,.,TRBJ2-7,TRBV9,CASSVTVTPGEQYF,TGTGCCAGCAGCGTTACAGTGACTCCGGGCGAGCAGTACTTC
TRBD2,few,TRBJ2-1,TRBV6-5,CASSYSGRSRDEQFF,TGTGCCAGCAGTTACAGCGGGAGAAGTAGGGATGAGCAGTTCTTC
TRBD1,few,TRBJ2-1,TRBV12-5,CASGLVTGGIDMRREAYNEQFF,TGTGCTAGTGGTTTGGTAACAGGGGGAATTGATATGCGCCGAGAAGCATACAATGAGCAGTTCTTC